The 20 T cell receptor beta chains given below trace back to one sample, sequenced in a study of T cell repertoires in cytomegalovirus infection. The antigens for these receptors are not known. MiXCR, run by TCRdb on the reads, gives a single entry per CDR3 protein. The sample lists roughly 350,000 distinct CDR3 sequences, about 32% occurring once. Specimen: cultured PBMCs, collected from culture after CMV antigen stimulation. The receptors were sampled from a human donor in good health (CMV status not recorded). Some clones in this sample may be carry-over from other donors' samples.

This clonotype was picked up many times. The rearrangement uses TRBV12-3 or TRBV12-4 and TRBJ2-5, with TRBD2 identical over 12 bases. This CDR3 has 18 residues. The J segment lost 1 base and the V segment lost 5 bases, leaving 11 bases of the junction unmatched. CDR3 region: CASSQPLAGGPTQETQYF. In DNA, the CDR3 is TGTGCCAGCAGTCAACCTCTAGCGGGAGGGCCCACCCAAGAGACCCAGTACTTC.

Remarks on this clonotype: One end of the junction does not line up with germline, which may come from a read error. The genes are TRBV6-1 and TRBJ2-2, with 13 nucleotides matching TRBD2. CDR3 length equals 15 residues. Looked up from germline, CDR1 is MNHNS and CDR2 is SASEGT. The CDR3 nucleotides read TGTGCCAGCAACCAACTAGCGGGAGGGGGCGGTGAGCTGGTTTTT. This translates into CASNQLAGGGGELVF.

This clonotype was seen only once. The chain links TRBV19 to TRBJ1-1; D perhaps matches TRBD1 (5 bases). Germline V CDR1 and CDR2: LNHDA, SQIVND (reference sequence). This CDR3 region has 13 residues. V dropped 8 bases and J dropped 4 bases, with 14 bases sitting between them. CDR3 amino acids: CASQTRDRTEAFF. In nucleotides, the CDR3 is TGTGCCAGTCAAACCAGGGATCGCACTGAAGCTTTCTTT.

CDR3 DNA sequence: TGTGCCAGCAGTTTATGGAGCGGGACAGGGGCATCCTACGAGCAGTACTTC. Translating it yields CASSLWSGTGASYEQYF. The V and J genes are TRBV27 and TRBJ2-7; 10 bases match TRBD1. The V segment lost 1 base and the J segment 1 base; nucleotides outside the gene matches: 7. CDR3 length: 17 amino acids. The germline CDR1 and CDR2 sequences are MNHEY and SMNVEV (reference sequence).

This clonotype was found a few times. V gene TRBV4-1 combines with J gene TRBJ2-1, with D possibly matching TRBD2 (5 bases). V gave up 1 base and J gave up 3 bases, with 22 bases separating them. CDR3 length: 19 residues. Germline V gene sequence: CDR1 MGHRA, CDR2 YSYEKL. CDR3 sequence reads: CASSQGVSEVSADYNEQFF. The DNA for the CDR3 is TGCGCCAGCAGCCAAGGCGTAAGTGAGGTTAGCGCCGACTACAATGAGCAGTTCTTC.

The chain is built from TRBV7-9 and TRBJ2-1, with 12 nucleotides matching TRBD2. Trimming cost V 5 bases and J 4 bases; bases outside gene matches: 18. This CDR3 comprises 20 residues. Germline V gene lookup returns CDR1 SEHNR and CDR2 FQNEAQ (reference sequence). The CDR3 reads CASSPPSGASGRAYYNEQFF. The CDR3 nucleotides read TGTGCCAGCAGCCCCCCAAGCGGTGCTAGCGGGAGGGCCTATTACAATGAGCAGTTCTTC.

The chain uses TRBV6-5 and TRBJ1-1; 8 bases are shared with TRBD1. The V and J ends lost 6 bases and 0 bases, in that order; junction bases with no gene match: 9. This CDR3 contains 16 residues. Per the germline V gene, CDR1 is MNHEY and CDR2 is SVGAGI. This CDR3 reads CASSRRTGTMNTEAFF. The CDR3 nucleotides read TGTGCCAGCAGCAGGCGGACAGGGACTATGAACACTGAAGCTTTCTTT.

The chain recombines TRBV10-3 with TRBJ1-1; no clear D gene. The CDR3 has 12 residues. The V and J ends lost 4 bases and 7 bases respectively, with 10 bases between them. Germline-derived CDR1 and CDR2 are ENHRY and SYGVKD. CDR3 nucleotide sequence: TGTGCCATCAGTGCCGGGTCGAGTGAAGCTTTCTTT. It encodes CAISAGSSEAFF.

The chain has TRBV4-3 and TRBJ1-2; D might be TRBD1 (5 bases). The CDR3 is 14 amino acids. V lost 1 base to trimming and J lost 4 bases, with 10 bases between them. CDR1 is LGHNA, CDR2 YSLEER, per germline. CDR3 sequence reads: CASSQATVAYGYTF. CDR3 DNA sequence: TGCGCCAGCAGCCAAGCGACAGTTGCCTATGGCTACACCTTC.

The CDR3 protein is CASGLAGGVYQPQHF. CDR3 DNA sequence: TGTGCCAGCGGACTTGCAGGGGGCGTCTATCAGCCCCAGCATTTT. The chain joins TRBV27 to TRBJ1-5; TRBD1 aligns across 8 bases. The CDR3 loop spans 15 amino acids. V shed 8 bases, J shed 5 bases, and the junction held 11 bases outside the gene matches. Per germline, CDR1 MNHEY and CDR2 SMNVEV (reference sequence).

The CDR3 sequence is CSATSIRRVGGEQYV. The CDR3 DNA reads as TGCAGTGCTACCTCGATACGACGGGTCGGAGGGGAGCAGTACGTC. This chain connects TRBV20-1 to TRBJ2-7, with D possibly TRBD2 on 6 matching bases. The ends were cut back, 4 bases at V and 7 bases at J, with 23 bases in the middle. Germline CDR1 reads DFQATT; CDR2 reads SNEGSKA (reference sequence). The CDR3 consists of 15 residues.

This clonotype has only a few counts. The CDR3 DNA is TGTGCCAGCACCTTACAGCTGAACACTGAAGCTTTCTTT. Protein product: CASTLQLNTEAFF. The gene calls are TRBV12-3 or TRBV12-4 and TRBJ1-1; D uncertain. The CDR3 loop spans 13 amino acids. V lost 7 bases and J lost 0, with 9 bases in between.

CDR3 DNA sequence: TGCAGCGTTAAGAAAAACCGGGACAGGGGGCATACGCAGTATTTT. This sequence encodes CSVKKNRDRGHTQYF. The rearrangement links TRBV29-1 to TRBJ2-3, with 12 bases aligning to TRBD1. Germline V CDR1 and CDR2: SQVTM, ANQGSEA. V was pared by 5 bases and J by 7 bases, with 10 bases of the junction left unmatched. This CDR3 region has 15 residues.

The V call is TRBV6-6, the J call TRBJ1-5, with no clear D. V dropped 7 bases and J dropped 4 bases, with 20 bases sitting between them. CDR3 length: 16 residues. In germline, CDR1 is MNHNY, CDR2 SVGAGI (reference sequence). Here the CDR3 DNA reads TGTGCCAGCACGGGCCCGGGAGGTATAGGGAATCAGCCCCAGCATTTT. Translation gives CASTGPGGIGNQPQHF.

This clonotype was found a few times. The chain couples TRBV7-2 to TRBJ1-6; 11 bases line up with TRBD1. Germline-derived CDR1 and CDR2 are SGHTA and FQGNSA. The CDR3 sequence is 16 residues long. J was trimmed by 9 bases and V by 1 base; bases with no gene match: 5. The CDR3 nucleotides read TGTGCCAGCAGCTTAGGGGCCGGGACAGGGGGTTCACCCCTCCACTTT. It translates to CASSLGAGTGGSPLHF.

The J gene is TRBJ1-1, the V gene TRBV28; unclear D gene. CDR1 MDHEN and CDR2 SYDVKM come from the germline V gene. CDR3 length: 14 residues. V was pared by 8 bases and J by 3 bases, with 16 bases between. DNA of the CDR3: TGTGCCAGCCCTTTCCAACCTGGGCACACTGAAGCTTTCTTT. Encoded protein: CASPFQPGHTEAFF.

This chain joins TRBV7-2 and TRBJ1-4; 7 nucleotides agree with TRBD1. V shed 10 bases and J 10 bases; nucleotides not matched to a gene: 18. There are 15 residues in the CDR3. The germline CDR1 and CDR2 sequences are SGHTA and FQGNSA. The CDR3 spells CATLGGGVRVVKLFF. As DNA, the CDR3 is TGTGCCACCCTGGGAGGGGGCGTGAGGGTCGTAAAACTGTTTTTT.

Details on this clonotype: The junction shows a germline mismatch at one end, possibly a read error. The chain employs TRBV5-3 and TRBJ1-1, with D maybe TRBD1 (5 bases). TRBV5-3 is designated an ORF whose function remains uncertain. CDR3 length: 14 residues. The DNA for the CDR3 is TGTGCCAGCAGCTCTTATCACACCGGGGGTAAGGTTTTCTTT. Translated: CASSSYHTGGKVFF.

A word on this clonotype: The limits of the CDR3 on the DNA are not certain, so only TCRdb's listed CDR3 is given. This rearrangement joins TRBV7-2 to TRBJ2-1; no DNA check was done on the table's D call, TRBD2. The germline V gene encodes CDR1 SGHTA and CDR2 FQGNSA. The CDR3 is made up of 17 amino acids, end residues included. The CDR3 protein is CASSLVAGGTSWNFLFF.

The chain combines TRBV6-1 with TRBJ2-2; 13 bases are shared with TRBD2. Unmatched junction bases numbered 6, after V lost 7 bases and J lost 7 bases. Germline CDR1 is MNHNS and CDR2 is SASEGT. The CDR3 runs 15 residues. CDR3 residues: CASNQLAGGGGELFF. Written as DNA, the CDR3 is TGTGCCAGCAACCAACTAGCGGGAGGGGGCGGGGAGCTGTTTTTT.